This record looks at one T cell receptor (beta chain) sequence and its context. The record originates from a study of technical replicates of blood from a handful of donors. Using immunoSEQ multiplex PCR, the repertoire was profiled, and TCRdb retains in-frame clones only, with some absent. This repertoire shows under 75,000 clones, about 91% found once; its top ten account for 4.3%. This CDR3 has 16 residues. J lost 1 base, V lost 1 base, and 6 bases had no gene match. Germline V gene data show CDR1 as LGHNA and CDR2 as YSLEER. The clonotype was recovered from a human donor in good health. Some clones in this sample may be carry-over from other donors' samples. Sequencing input: PBMCs. The rearrangement uses TRBV4-3 and TRBJ2-5; 7 bases map to TRBD2. Here the CDR3 reads CASSQGSGGTQETQYF. CDR3 nucleotides: TGCGCCAGCAGCCAAGGGTCGGGGGGTACCCAAGAGACCCAGTACTTC.